This T cell receptor beta chain was retrieved from a study of blood T cell repertoires in COVID-19. Background on the study: The origin of the acute and convalescent COVID-19 samples was the United States, Italy and Spain.

This CDR3 contains 12 residues. Trimming took 5 bases from V and 6 from J; bases not matched to a gene: 7. The germline gives CDR1 GTSNPN, CDR2 SVGIG (reference sequence). Under the authors' procedure: Estimates of nucleated cell counts were drawn from the amplification of reference gene primers. The data were produced by immunoSEQ multiplex PCR, yet TCRdb's version contains in-frame clones alone and is incomplete. The DNA gave D and trimming, while V, J and clone size come from that table. The sample carries around 100,000 clones, 90% recorded once. Source material: peripheral blood. V is TRBV30 and J is TRBJ2-7; 7 nucleotides align to TRBD1. The clonotype was recovered from a woman aged 45-60 years with acute or convalescent COVID-19. CDR3 sequence (DNA): TGTGCCTGGGAAAACTCAGGGGGCGAGCAGTACTTC. It specifies CAWENSGGEQYF.